Presented here are 15 T cell receptor beta chains from one specimen sequenced in a study of T-cell memory formation after mild COVID-19. TCRdb re-called the 5' RACE reads with MiXCR, one entry per CDR3 protein. The table has about 140,000 distinct CDR3 sequences, roughly 21% seen once. The sample taken for sequencing was PBMCs or a T cell subset sorted from them (not recorded which). Every receptor here comes from an adult woman who had mild COVID-19 (a few samples of this study predate the infection). Cell type and time point are not known.

The chain carries TRBV7-3 and TRBJ2-2; D is uncertain. Germline-derived CDR1 and CDR2 are SGHTA and FQGTGA. The CDR3 loop spans 14 amino acids. V was trimmed by 1 base and J by 6 bases, leaving 9 bases between them. The CDR3 region has the DNA TGTGCCAGCAGCTTAATGTCCAGCTCCGGGGAGCTGTTTTTT. Amino acid sequence: CASSLMSSSGELFF.

This clonotype was counted a few times. The V gene is TRBV6-1, the J gene TRBJ1-2; no clear D. The ends were cut back, 2 bases at V and 3 bases at J, with 31 bases in the middle. This CDR3 has 21 residues. CDR1 is MNHNS and CDR2 is SASEGT in the germline V gene. Written as DNA, the CDR3 is TGTGCCAGCAGTGAATACCCCTTCCTAGGGAACGGGTTGGGTTGGGACTATGGCTACACCTTC. Amino acid sequence: CASSEYPFLGNGLGWDYGYTF.

This chain connects TRBV3-1 to TRBJ2-1, with 9 bases that match TRBD1. The V and J ends lost 0 bases and 8 bases, in that order; junction bases with no gene match: 8. Germline lookup yields CDR1 LGHDT and CDR2 YNNKEL (reference sequence). The CDR3 is 16 residues long. The CDR3 bases are TGTGCCAGCAGCCAAGACGTCGGGACAGGGTCCCATGAGCAGTTCTTC. The encoded protein is CASSQDVGTGSHEQFF.

The CDR3 reads CATSRDGTGPYEQYF. DNA of the CDR3: TGTGCCACCAGCAGAGACGGGACAGGGCCCTACGAGCAGTACTTC. The genes are TRBV15 and TRBJ2-7; 9 bases line up with TRBD1. Trimming at V came to 0 bases and at J to 2 bases, leaving 2 bases not matched to a gene. The CDR3 runs 15 residues. CDR1 and CDR2 from the germline V gene are LNHNV and YYDKDF (reference sequence). Combining the CDR3 with reference TRBV15 and TRBJ2-7 gives the whole variable domain DAMVIQNPRYQVTQFGKPVTLSCSQTLNHNVMYWYQQKSSQAPKLLFHYYDKDFNNEADTPDNFQSRRPNTSFCFLDIRSPGLGDTAMYLCATSRDGTGPYEQYFGPGTRLTVT.

The V gene is TRBV24-1, the J gene TRBJ2-5, with 7 nucleotides matching TRBD2. Germline V gene sequence: CDR1 KGHDR, CDR2 SFDVKD. The V segment lost 12 bases and the J segment 5 bases; nucleotides outside the gene matches: 5. The CDR3 contains 11 residues. CDR3 nucleotides: TGTGCCGCCTCCGGGGGGGAGACCCAGTACTTC. This sequence encodes CAASGGETQYF.

The chain carries TRBV4-2 and TRBJ1-1, with a tentative D call TRBD1 (5 bases). The CDR3 is 15 amino acids. Per germline, CDR1 LGHNA and CDR2 YNFKEQ. V was trimmed by 1 base and J by 0 bases, leaving 9 bases between them. Here the CDR3 DNA reads TGTGCCAGCAGCCAAGTCTCAGGGCTGAACACTGAAGCTTTCTTT. Its translation is CASSQVSGLNTEAFF.

The J gene is TRBJ2-3, the V gene TRBV7-3; 15 positions agree with TRBD2. The CDR3 totals 18 residues. Unmatched junction bases numbered 4, after V lost 0 bases and J lost 3 bases. Germline loops: CDR1 SGHTA, CDR2 FQGTGA. CDR3 region: CASSLTGLAGGQTDTQYF. For the CDR3, the DNA is TGTGCCAGCAGCTTAACCGGACTAGCGGGGGGGCAAACAGATACGCAGTATTTT. Using reference TRBV7-3 and TRBJ2-3 for the parts outside the CDR3, the full variable domain is GAGVSQTPSNKVTEKGKYVELRCDPISGHTALYWYRQSLGQGPEFLIYFQGTGAADDSGLPNDRFFAVRPEGSVSTLKIQRTERGDSAVYLCASSLTGLAGGQTDTQYFGPGTRLTVL.

This clonotype was observed a handful of times. The rearrangement links TRBV6-1 to TRBJ2-1; 10 nucleotides line up with TRBD1. Germline CDR1 reads MNHNS; CDR2 reads SASEGT. The CDR3 is 15 amino acids. Trimming took 1 base from V and 3 from J; bases not matched to a gene: 0. CDR3 loop: CASSEGTGGYNEQFF. CDR3 nucleotides: TGTGCCAGCAGTGAAGGGACAGGGGGCTACAATGAGCAGTTCTTC.

The J gene is TRBJ2-7, the V gene TRBV12-5; 7 bases are shared with TRBD2. Looked up from germline, CDR1 is LGHNT and CDR2 is FRNRAP. The CDR3 contains 16 residues. The junction had 7 bases not matched to a gene; V was cut back by 0 bases and J by 2 bases. CDR3 loop: CASGLVQLAATYEQYF. CDR3 DNA: TGTGCTAGTGGTTTGGTACAGCTAGCGGCTACCTACGAGCAGTACTTC.

This clonotype was counted between two and nine times. This chain links TRBV25-1 with TRBJ1-5; D is undetermined. Germline-derived CDR1 and CDR2 are MGHDK and SYGVNS. The CDR3 consists of 11 residues. V lost 7 bases to trimming and J lost 4 bases, with 5 bases between them. CDR3 region: CASTKNQPQHF. The CDR3 DNA reads TGTGCCAGCACAAAAAATCAGCCCCAGCATTTT.

This clonotype was detected a few times. The rearrangement joins TRBV5-1 to TRBJ1-4, with D perhaps matching TRBD1 (5 bases). Germline V gives CDR1 SGHRS, CDR2 YFSETQ. The CDR3 contains 14 residues. V was clipped by 4 bases and J by 7 bases, with 14 bases between them. The CDR3 protein is CASSGDSFREKLFF. The CDR3 nucleotides are TGCGCCAGCAGCGGAGACAGTTTCCGTGAAAAACTGTTTTTT.

V usage is TRBV3-1 and J usage is TRBJ2-7, with 12 bases lining up with TRBD2. Germline values: CDR1 LGHDT, CDR2 YNNKEL (reference sequence). Trimming removed 3 bases from V and 2 bases from J; junction bases left unmatched: 2. The CDR3 is made up of 15 amino acids. The CDR3 coding sequence is TGTGCCAGCAGCCAGTCTAGCGGGGGGGCCTACGAGCAGTACTTC. Encoded protein: CASSQSSGGAYEQYF.

This clonotype has at least ten counts. V usage is TRBV7-3 and J usage is TRBJ1-1; D unresolved. CDR3 size: 14 residues. Trimming pared 1 base from V and 1 base from J, leaving 7 bases between. Per germline, CDR1 SGHTA and CDR2 FQGTGA. The CDR3 coding sequence is TGTGCCAGCAGCTTAAGCCCGGCGAACACTGAAGCTTTCTTT. It yields the protein CASSLSPANTEAFF. The whole variable domain, filled in from reference TRBV7-3 and TRBJ1-1, reads GAGVSQTPSNKVTEKGKYVELRCDPISGHTALYWYRQSLGQGPEFLIYFQGTGAADDSGLPNDRFFAVRPEGSVSTLKIQRTERGDSAVYLCASSLSPANTEAFFGQGTRLTVV.

This clonotype has a count of ten or more. CDR3 residues: CASSPTSTGNHYGYTF. DNA for the CDR3: TGTGCCAGCAGCCCGACGTCGACAGGGAATCACTATGGCTACACCTTC. The gene calls are TRBV12-3 or TRBV12-4 and TRBJ1-2; 7 nucleotides line up with TRBD1. The CDR3 covers 16 residues. The trim removed 6 bases at V and 3 bases at J, leaving 13 bases unmatched.

The chain couples TRBV12-3 or TRBV12-4 to TRBJ1-6, with TRBD1 as a possible D gene (5 bases). Trimming pared 2 bases from V and 9 bases from J, leaving 14 bases between. The CDR3 extends over 15 amino acids. The CDR3 reads CASSLTGGWGSPLHF. The CDR3, as DNA: TGTGCCAGCAGTTTAACGGGGGGATGGGGTTCACCCCTCCACTTT.